This T cell receptor (beta chain) is drawn from a study of blood T cell repertoires in COVID-19. Study-level information: Acute and convalescent COVID-19 samples came from the United States, Italy and Spain. Nucleic acid was either cDNA or gDNA, and it came from T cells, B-cell-depleted T cells, or PBMCs.

Authors' methods: Reference gene primer amplification in the assay estimated nucleated cell counts. Sequencing used immunoSEQ multiplex PCR; TCRdb keeps in-frame clones, though not all of them. The DNA was the basis for D and trimming; V, J and clone size are from that table. The sample lists about 200,000 clones, 90% occurring once. The CDR3 runs 16 residues. Germline loops: CDR1 ENHRY, CDR2 SYGVKD. Trimming removed 3 bases from V and 2 bases from J, with 15 bases in between. This sequence was found in a man in his fifties with acute or convalescent COVID-19. V and J are TRBV10-3 and TRBJ2-3, with unresolved D. The sample consisted of peripheral blood. CDR3 bases: TGTGCCATCAGTGATACGATACAGAAGAACACAGATACGCAGTATTTT. Its translation is CAISDTIQKNTDTQYF.